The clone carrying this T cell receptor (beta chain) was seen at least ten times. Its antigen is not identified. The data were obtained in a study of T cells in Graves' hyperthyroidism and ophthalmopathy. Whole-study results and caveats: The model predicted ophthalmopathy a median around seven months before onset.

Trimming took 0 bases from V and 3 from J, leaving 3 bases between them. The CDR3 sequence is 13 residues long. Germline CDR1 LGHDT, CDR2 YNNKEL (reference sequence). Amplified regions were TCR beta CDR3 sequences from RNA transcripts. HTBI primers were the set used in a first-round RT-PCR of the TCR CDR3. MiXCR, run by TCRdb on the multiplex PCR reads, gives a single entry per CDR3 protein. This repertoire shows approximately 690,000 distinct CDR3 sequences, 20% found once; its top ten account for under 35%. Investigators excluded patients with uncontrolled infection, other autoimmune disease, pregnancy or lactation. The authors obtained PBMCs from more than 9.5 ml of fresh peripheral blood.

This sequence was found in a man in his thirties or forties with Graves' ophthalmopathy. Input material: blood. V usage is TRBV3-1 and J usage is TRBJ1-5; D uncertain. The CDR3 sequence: CASSQDPNQPQHF. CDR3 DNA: TGTGCCAGCAGCCAAGACCCCAATCAGCCCCAGCATTTT. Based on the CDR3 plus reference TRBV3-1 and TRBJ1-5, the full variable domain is DTAVSQTPKYLVTQMGNDKSIKCEQNLGHDTMYWYKQDSKKFLKIMFSYNNKELIINETVPNRFSPKSPDKAHLNLHINSLELGDSAVYFCASSQDPNQPQHFGDGTRLSIL.